This T cell receptor (beta chain) was obtained from a study of T cell responses to AZD1222 COVID-19 vaccine. V was pared by 5 bases and J by 15 bases, with 10 bases of the junction left unmatched. CDR1 and CDR2 (germline): SGHTA, FQGNSA. This CDR3 has 14 amino acids. The method was immunoSEQ multiplex PCR; TCRdb's version includes in-frame clones alone and lacks a portion of them. The repertoire holds tens of thousands of clones, with over 70% as singletons. The specimen was peripheral blood, collected on day 0 of AZD1222 vaccination. V and J are TRBV7-2 and TRBJ2-1; 13 bases align to TRBD2. This receptor was taken from an adult in good health. The CDR3 spells CASSQRRLAGGTFF. The CDR3 bases are TGTGCCAGCAGCCAGAGAAGACTAGCGGGGGGTACGTTCTTC.